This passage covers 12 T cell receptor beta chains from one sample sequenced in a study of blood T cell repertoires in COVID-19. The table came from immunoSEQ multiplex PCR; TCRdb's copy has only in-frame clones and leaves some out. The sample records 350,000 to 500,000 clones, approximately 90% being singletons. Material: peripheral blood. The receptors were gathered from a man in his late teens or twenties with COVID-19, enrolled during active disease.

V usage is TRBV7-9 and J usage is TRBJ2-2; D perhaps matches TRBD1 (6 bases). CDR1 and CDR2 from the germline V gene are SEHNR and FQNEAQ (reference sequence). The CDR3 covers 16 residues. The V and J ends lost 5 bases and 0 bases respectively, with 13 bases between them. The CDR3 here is CASSHAGTTNTGELFF. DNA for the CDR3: TGTGCCAGCAGCCATGCCGGGACAACGAACACCGGGGAGCTGTTTTTT.

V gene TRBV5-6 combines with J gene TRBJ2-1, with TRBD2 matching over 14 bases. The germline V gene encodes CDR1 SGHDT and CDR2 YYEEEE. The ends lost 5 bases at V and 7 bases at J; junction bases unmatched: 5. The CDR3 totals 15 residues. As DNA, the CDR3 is TGTGCCAGCAGTCAAGGACTAGCGGGAGGAAATGAGCAGTTCTTC. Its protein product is CASSQGLAGGNEQFF.

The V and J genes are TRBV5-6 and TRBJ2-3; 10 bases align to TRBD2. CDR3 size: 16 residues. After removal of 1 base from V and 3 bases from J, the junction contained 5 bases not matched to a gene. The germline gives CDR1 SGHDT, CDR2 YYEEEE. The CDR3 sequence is CASSLLTSGLTDTQYF. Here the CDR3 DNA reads TGTGCCAGCAGCTTGTTGACTAGCGGGCTTACAGATACGCAGTATTTT.

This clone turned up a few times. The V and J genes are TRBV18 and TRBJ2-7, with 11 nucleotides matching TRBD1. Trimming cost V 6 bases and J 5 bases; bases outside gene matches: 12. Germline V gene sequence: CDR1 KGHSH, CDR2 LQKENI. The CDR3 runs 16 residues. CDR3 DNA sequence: TGTGCCAGCTCGTCTATAATCGGACAGGGGGCTAACGAGCAGTACTTC. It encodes CASSSIIGQGANEQYF. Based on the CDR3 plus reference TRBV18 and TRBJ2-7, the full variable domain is NAGVMQNPRHLVRRRGQEARLRCSPMKGHSHVYWYRQLPEEGLKFMVYLQKENIIDESGMPKERFSAEFPKEGPSILRIQQVVRGDSAAYFCASSSIIGQGANEQYFGPGTRLTVT.

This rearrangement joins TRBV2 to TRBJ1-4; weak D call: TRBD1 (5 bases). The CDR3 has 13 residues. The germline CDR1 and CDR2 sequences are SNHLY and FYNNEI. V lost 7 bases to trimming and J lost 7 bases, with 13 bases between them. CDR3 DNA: TGTGCCAGCAACAGCGGGGCTGTTGAAAAACTGTTTTTT. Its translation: CASNSGAVEKLFF.

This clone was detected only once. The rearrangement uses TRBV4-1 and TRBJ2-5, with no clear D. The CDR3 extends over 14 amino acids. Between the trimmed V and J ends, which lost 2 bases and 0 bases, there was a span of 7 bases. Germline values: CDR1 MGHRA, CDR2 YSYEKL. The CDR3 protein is CASSQQAYQETQYF. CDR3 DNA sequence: TGCGCCAGCAGCCAACAAGCATACCAAGAGACCCAGTACTTC.

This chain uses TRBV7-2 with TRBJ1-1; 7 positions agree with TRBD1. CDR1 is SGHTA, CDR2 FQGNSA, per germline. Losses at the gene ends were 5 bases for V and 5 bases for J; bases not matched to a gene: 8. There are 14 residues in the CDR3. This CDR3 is CASSPPGQITEAFF. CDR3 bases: TGTGCCAGCAGCCCACCGGGACAGATAACTGAAGCTTTCTTT.

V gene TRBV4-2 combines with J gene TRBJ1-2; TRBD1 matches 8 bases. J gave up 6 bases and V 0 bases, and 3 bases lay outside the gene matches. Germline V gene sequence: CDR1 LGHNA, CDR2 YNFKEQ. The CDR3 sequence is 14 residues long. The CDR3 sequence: CASSQEGTGHGYTF. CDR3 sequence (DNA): TGTGCCAGCAGCCAAGAGGGGACAGGCCATGGCTACACCTTC.

CDR3 bases: TGTGCCATCACTGGGACTAGCGGGGTGGGCACAGATACGCAGTATTTT. Translating gives CAITGTSGVGTDTQYF. The chain is built from TRBV10-3 and TRBJ2-3; 13 bases map to TRBD2. V was clipped by 7 bases and J by 1 base; unmatched bases: 5. The CDR3 sequence is 16 residues long. Germline V gene lookup returns CDR1 ENHRY and CDR2 SYGVKD.

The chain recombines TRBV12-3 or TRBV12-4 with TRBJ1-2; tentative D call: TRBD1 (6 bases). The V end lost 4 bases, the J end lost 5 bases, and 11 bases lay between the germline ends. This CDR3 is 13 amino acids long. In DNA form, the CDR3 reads TGTGCCAGCAGTTCTACAGGACAGTATGGCTACACCTTC. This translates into CASSSTGQYGYTF.

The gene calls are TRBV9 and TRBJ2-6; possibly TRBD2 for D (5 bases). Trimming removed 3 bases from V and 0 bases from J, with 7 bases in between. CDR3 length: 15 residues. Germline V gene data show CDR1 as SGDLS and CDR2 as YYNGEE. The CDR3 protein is CASSALASGANVLTF. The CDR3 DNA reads TGTGCCAGCAGCGCCCTAGCCTCTGGGGCCAACGTCCTGACTTTC.

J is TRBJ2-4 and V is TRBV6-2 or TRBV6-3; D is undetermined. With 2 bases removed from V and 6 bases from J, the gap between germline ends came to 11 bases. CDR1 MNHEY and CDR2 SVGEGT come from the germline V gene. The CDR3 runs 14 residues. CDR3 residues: CASSYASRGNIQYF. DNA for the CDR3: TGTGCCAGCAGTTACGCGTCGCGAGGAAACATTCAGTACTTC.